Listed here are 5 T cell receptor beta chains from one sample, sequenced in a study of response to subunit inactivated influenza vaccine. One entry per CDR3 protein results from TCRdb running MiXCR on the RT-PCR reads. The data show hundreds of thousands of distinct CDR3 sequences, with about 15% seen just once and 7.6% held by the top ten. Material: PBMCs from blood, obtained less than 15 days before vaccination. These receptor sequences come from a man over 45 who received an inactivated influenza vaccine.

This clonotype has at least ten counts. V usage is TRBV7-2 and J usage is TRBJ2-1, with TRBD2 identical over 10 bases. The CDR3 totals 14 residues. V trimming: 2 bases; J trimming: 8 bases; junction bases outside the gene matches: 3. Germline values: CDR1 SGHTA, CDR2 FQGNSA. CDR3 nucleotide sequence: TGTGCCAGCAGCTTAAGCGGGAGGGTGGATGAGCAGTTCTTC. Amino acid sequence: CASSLSGRVDEQFF.

In its sample, this clonotype was seen many times. The chain couples TRBV28 to TRBJ1-5; 7 nucleotides match TRBD1. Germline values: CDR1 MDHEN, CDR2 SYDVKM. Unmatched junction bases numbered 6, after V lost 6 bases and J lost 4 bases. CDR3 length equals 14 residues. The CDR3 DNA sequence: TGTGCCAGCAGGGGGACAGAACCAAATCAGCCCCAGCATTTT. Translation: CASRGTEPNQPQHF.

This clonotype showed up many times. J is TRBJ2-7 and V is TRBV4-1; TRBD1 matches at 8 bases. CDR1 MGHRA and CDR2 YSYEKL come from the germline V gene. V lost 4 bases and J lost 3; bases outside the gene matches: 2. This CDR3 comprises 13 residues. The CDR3 here is CASSRGQGYEQYF. The CDR3 DNA is TGCGCCAGCAGCCGAGGACAGGGCTACGAGCAGTACTTC.

The V and J genes are TRBV5-6 and TRBJ2-7; possible D gene TRBD2, 5 bases. V lost 4 bases and J 7 bases, leaving 15 bases between the germline ends. Germline loops: CDR1 SGHDT, CDR2 YYEEEE. The CDR3 spans 13 residues. The chain's CDR3 is CASSPAPSGEQYF. Here the CDR3 DNA reads TGTGCCAGCAGCCCGGCCCCGTCGGGGGAGCAGTACTTC.

This sequence joins TRBV12-3 or TRBV12-4 and TRBJ2-3; 15 positions agree with TRBD2. The CDR3 sequence is 15 residues long. Germline trimming cut 6 bases from V and 7 bases from J; bases unmatched to any gene: 5. The CDR3 nucleotides are TGTGCCAGCAGCCGGACTAGCGGGAGGGCAAATACGCAGTATTTT. This gives the protein CASSRTSGRANTQYF.